These 15 T cell receptor beta chains share one sample of origin, sequenced in a study of T cells in tuberculosis. Method: immunoSEQ multiplex PCR; TCRdb's copy keeps in-frame clones and lacks some. Here the sample spans tens of thousands of clones, 90% to 95% being singletons. The specimen was PBMCs. These receptors came from a donor between 10 and 35 years old with latent tuberculosis or without tuberculosis infection.

This rearrangement joins TRBV18 to TRBJ2-7; weak D call: TRBD2 (5 bases). CDR1 and CDR2 from the germline V gene are KGHSH and LQKENI. This CDR3 region has 15 residues. The V end was cut by 1 base, the J end by 3 bases, with 13 bases between. The CDR3 loop reads CASSPQAETNYEQYF. For the CDR3, the DNA is TGTGCCAGCTCACCACAGGCCGAGACTAACTACGAGCAGTACTTC.

The chain has TRBV5-4 and TRBJ1-4, with 7 bases lining up with TRBD1. In germline, CDR1 is SGHNT, CDR2 YYREEE (reference sequence). The CDR3 is made up of 16 amino acids. Losses at the gene ends were 0 bases for V and 4 bases for J; bases not matched to a gene: 6. The CDR3 is CASSLGQGTINEKLFF. CDR3 nucleotide sequence: TGTGCCAGCAGCTTGGGACAGGGTACCATTAATGAAAAACTGTTTTTT.

The chain joins TRBV18 to TRBJ2-7; 8 positions match TRBD1. The length of the CDR3 is 15 residues. Germline CDR1 and CDR2: KGHSH and LQKENI. Trimming took 3 bases from V and 3 from J; bases not matched to a gene: 7. The CDR3 reads CASSPETTGGYEQYF. CDR3 in DNA: TGTGCCAGCTCACCCGAAACCACAGGGGGCTACGAGCAGTACTTC. Full variable domain (missing parts from reference TRBV18 and TRBJ2-7): NAGVMQNPRHLVRRRGQEARLRCSPMKGHSHVYWYRQLPEEGLKFMVYLQKENIIDESGMPKERFSAEFPKEGPSILRIQQVVRGDSAAYFCASSPETTGGYEQYFGPGTRLTVT.

The chain is built from TRBV30 and TRBJ2-1; 10 nucleotides match TRBD2. The CDR3 loop spans 13 amino acids. V was clipped by 5 bases and J by 5 bases; unmatched bases: 3. Germline V lookup: CDR1 GTSNPN, CDR2 SVGIG (reference sequence). CDR3 amino acids: CAWASGGNNEQFF. As DNA, the CDR3 is TGTGCCTGGGCTAGCGGGGGCAACAATGAGCAGTTCTTC.

This clone was observed a single time. The chain is built from TRBV19 and TRBJ1-1, with D possibly matching TRBD1 (6 bases). The CDR3 totals 16 residues. Per the germline V gene, CDR1 is LNHDA and CDR2 is SQIVND (reference sequence). Trimming removed 0 bases at V and 1 base at J, with 12 bases between. The CDR3 DNA follows: TGTGCCAGTAGTATAGAGCAGGGGATCCGGAACACTGAAGCTTTCTTT. It specifies CASSIEQGIRNTEAFF.

V usage is TRBV18 and J usage is TRBJ2-1, with TRBD2 identical over 8 bases. Germline-derived CDR1 and CDR2 are KGHSH and LQKENI. This CDR3 is built from 15 residues. Germline trimming cut 1 base from V and 5 bases from J; bases unmatched to any gene: 4. CDR3 amino acids: CASSPQVSGNNEQFF. The CDR3 DNA reads TGTGCCAGCTCACCACAGGTTAGCGGGAACAATGAGCAGTTCTTC.

The V call is TRBV6-5, the J call TRBJ1-1, with 8 positions matching TRBD1. This CDR3 contains 14 residues. Germline CDR1 is MNHEY and CDR2 is SVGAGI. Trimming cost V 5 bases and J 5 bases; bases outside gene matches: 7. The CDR3 spells CASSPTGVLTEAFF. The CDR3 bases are TGTGCCAGCAGTCCGACAGGGGTACTAACTGAAGCTTTCTTT.

The chain recombines TRBV27 with TRBJ1-1; no firm D call. V was pared by 4 bases and J by 1 base, with 7 bases between. The CDR3 has 13 residues. From germline, CDR1 is MNHEY and CDR2 SMNVEV (reference sequence). CDR3 coding DNA: TGTGCCAGCAGTTCACTCCCGAACACTGAAGCTTTCTTT. Its translation: CASSSLPNTEAFF.

The rearrangement links TRBV7-3 to TRBJ2-3; TRBD2 matches at 7 bases. This CDR3 has 14 amino acids. V gave up 0 bases and J gave up 6 bases; unmatched junction bases: 3. Germline assignment: CDR1 SGHTA and CDR2 FQGTGA. CDR3 amino acids: CASSLTGGTDTQYF. The CDR3 bases are TGTGCCAGCAGCTTAACGGGGGGGACCGATACGCAGTATTTT.

The V gene is TRBV5-8, the J gene TRBJ2-5, with 9 bases lining up with TRBD2. Losses at the gene ends were 4 bases for V and 5 bases for J; bases not matched to a gene: 3. There are 13 residues in the CDR3. Germline values: CDR1 SGHTS, CDR2 YDEGEE. Here the CDR3 DNA reads TGTGCCAGCAGCCCCGGACTAGCGGAGACCCAGTACTTC. Its translation: CASSPGLAETQYF.

The rearrangement uses TRBV6-6 and TRBJ2-7; TRBD1 matches 7 bases. The CDR3 extends over 14 amino acids. The V and J ends lost 4 bases and 7 bases, in that order; junction bases with no gene match: 10. Germline loops: CDR1 MNHNY, CDR2 SVGAGI (reference sequence). CDR3 region: CASSSGTALGEQYF. CDR3 in DNA: TGTGCCAGCAGTTCCGGGACAGCTTTGGGAGAGCAGTACTTC.

This clone has a handful of counts. The chain uses TRBV19 and TRBJ1-5, with TRBD1 as a possible D gene (5 bases). The CDR3 runs 14 residues. V was clipped by 5 bases and J by 7 bases, with 15 bases between them. Per the germline V gene, CDR1 is LNHDA and CDR2 is SQIVND (reference sequence). CDR3: CASSSPPGEQPQHF. CDR3 nucleotides: TGTGCCAGTAGTTCCCCCCCGGGGGAACAGCCCCAGCATTTT.

This clone appeared a single time. The chain is built from TRBV7-9 and TRBJ2-7; D remains ambiguous. The CDR3 extends over 15 amino acids. Germline lookup yields CDR1 SEHNR and CDR2 FQNEAQ (reference sequence). V was trimmed by 5 bases and J by 2 bases, leaving 16 bases between them. CDR3: CASSPFLLSTYEQYF. CDR3 DNA: TGTGCCAGCAGCCCCTTTCTATTGAGTACCTACGAGCAGTACTTC. Drawing the rest from reference TRBV7-9 and TRBJ2-7, the complete variable domain is DTGVSQNPRHKITKRGQNVTFRCDPISEHNRLYWYRQTLGQGPEFLTYFQNEAQLEKSRLLSDRFSAERPKGSFSTLEIQRTEQGDSAMYLCASSPFLLSTYEQYFGPGTRLTVT.

This clone was seen just once. The gene calls are TRBV29-1 and TRBJ1-1; no reliable D call. Trimming took 2 bases from V and 1 from J, leaving 11 bases between them. The CDR3 contains 14 residues. CDR1 and CDR2 from the germline V gene are SQVTM and ANQGSEA. CDR3 residues: CSVEFSGGNTEAFF. The CDR3 DNA follows: TGCAGCGTTGAATTCTCTGGAGGGAACACTGAAGCTTTCTTT. The whole variable domain, filled in from reference TRBV29-1 and TRBJ1-1, reads SAVISQKPSRDICQRGTSLTIQCQVDSQVTMMFWYRQQPGQSLTLIATANQGSEATYESGFVIDKFPISRPNLTFSTLTVSNMSPEDSSIYLCSVEFSGGNTEAFFGQGTRLTVV.

The chain recombines TRBV4-1 with TRBJ2-4; TRBD1 agrees at 7 bases. Looked up from germline, CDR1 is MGHRA and CDR2 is YSYEKL. With V trimmed by 3 bases and J by 0 bases, 14 bases remained unmatched. The CDR3 totals 19 residues. DNA for the CDR3: TGCGCCAGCAGCCACAGACAGGGCGTAAGGGTTCTAGCCAAAAACATTCAGTACTTC. Its protein product is CASSHRQGVRVLAKNIQYF.